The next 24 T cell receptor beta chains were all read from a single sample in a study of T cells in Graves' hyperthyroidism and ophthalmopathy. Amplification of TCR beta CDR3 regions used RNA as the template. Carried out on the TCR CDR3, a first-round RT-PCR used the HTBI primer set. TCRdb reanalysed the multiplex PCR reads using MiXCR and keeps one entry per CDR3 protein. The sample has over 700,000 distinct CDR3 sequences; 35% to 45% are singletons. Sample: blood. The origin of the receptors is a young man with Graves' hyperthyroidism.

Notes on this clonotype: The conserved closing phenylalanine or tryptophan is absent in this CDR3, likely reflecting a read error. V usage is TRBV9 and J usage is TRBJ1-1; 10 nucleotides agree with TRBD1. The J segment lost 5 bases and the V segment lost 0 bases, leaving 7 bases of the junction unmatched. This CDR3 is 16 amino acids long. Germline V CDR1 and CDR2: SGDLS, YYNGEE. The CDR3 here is CASSVGTGGRRTEAFL. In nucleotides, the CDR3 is TGTGCCAGCAGCGTAGGGACAGGGGGGAGAAGGACTGAAGCTTTCCTT.

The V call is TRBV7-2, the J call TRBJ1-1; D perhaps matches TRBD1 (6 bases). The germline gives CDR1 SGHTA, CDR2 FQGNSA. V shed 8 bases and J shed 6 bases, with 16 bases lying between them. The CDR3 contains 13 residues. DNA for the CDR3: TGTGCCAGCGGGGAGGGGGGAGTCGCTGAAGCTTTCTTT. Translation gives CASGEGGVAEAFF.

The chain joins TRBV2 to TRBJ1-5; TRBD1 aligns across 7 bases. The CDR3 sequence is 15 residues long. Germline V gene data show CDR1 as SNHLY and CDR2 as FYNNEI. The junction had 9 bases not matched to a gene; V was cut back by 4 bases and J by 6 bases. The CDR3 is CASSGGRQGGQPQHF. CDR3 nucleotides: TGTGCCAGCAGTGGAGGGAGACAGGGCGGTCAGCCCCAGCATTTT.

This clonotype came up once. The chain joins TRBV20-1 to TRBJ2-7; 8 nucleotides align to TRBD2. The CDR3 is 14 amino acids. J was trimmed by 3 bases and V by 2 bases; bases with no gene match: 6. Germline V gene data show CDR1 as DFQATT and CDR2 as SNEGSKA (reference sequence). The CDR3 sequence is CSARSQTSDYEQYF. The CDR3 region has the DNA TGCAGTGCTAGATCTCAGACTAGCGACTACGAGCAGTACTTC.

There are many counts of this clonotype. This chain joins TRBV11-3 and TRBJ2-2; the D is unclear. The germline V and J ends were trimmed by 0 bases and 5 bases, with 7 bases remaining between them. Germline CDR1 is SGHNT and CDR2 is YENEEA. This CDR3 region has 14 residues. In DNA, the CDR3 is TGTGCCAGCAGCTTAGATCGTGAGACCGGGGAGCTGTTTTTT. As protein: CASSLDRETGELFF.

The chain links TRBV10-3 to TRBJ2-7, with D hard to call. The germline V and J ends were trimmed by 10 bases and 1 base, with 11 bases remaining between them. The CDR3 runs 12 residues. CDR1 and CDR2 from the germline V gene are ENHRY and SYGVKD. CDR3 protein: CASNLGSYEQYF. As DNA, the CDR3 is TGTGCCAGCAACCTAGGTTCCTACGAGCAGTACTTC.

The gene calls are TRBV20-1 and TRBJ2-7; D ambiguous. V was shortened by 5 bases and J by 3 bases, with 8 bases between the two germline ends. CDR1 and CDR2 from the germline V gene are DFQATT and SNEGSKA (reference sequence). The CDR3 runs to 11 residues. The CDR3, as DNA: TGCAGTGCTGGCTCGGACTACGAGCAGTACTTC. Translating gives CSAGSDYEQYF.

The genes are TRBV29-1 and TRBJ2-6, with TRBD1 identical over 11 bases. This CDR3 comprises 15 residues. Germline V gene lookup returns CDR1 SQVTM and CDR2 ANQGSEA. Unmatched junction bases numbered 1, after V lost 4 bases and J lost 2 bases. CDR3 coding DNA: TGCAGCGTTGGGACAGGGGGCACTGGGGCCAACGTCCTGACTTTC. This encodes CSVGTGGTGANVLTF.

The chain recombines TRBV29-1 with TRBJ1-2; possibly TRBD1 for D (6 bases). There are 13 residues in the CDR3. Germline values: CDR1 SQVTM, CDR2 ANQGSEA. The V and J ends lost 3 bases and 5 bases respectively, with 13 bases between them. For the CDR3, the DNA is TGCAGCGTTGAGCAGGGGTTGGGGTATGGCTACACCTTC. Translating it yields CSVEQGLGYGYTF.

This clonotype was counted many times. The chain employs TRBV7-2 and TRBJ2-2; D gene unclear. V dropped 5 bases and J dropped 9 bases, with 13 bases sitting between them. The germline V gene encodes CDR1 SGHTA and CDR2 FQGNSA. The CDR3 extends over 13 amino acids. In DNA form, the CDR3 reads TGTGCCAGCAGCGCACCCTTGGGGAGGGAGCTGTTTTTT. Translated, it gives CASSAPLGRELFF. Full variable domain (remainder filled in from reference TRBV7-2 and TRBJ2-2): GAGVSQSPSNKVTEKGKDVELRCDPISGHTALYWYRQSLGQGLEFLIYFQGNSAPDKSGLPSDRFSAERTGGSVSTLTIQRTQQEDSAVYLCASSAPLGRELFFGEGSRLTVL.

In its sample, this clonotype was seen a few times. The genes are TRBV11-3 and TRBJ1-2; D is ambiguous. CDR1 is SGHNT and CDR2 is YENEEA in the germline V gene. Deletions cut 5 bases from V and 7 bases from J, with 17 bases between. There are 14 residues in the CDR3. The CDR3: CASSPGPALGGYTF. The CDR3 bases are TGTGCCAGCAGCCCCGGACCCGCCTTAGGTGGCTACACCTTC.

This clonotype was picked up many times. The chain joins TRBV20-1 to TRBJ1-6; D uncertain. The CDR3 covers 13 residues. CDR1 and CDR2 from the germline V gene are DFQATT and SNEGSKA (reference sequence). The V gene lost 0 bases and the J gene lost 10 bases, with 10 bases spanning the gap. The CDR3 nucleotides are TGCAGTGCTAGAGATAAAGGGAACTCACCCCTCCACTTT. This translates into CSARDKGNSPLHF.

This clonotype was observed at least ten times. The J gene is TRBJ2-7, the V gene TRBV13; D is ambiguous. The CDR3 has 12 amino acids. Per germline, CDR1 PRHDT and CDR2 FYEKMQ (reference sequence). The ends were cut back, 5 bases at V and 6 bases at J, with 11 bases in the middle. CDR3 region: CASSLASLEQYF. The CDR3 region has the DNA TGTGCCAGCAGCCTCGCGTCTCTCGAGCAGTACTTC.

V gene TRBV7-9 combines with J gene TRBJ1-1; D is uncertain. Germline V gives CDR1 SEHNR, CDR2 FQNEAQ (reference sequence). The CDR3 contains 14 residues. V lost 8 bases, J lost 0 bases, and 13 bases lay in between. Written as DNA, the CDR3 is TGTGCCAGCGGGTTAGCGCGGATGAACACTGAAGCTTTCTTT. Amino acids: CASGLARMNTEAFF.

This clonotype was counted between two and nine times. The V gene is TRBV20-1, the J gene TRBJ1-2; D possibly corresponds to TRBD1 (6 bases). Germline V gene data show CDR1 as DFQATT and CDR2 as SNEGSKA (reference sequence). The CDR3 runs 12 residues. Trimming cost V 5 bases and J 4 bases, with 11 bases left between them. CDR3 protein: CSAPGQIYGYTF. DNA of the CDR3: TGCAGTGCTCCCGGACAGATCTATGGCTACACCTTC.

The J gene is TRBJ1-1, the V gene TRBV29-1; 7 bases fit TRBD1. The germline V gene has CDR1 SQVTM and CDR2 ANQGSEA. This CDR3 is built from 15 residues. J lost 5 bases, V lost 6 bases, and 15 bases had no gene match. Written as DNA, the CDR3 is TGCAGCGTCCCCACCAGGGGGGTAGGGGGTACTGAAGCTTTCTTT. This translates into CSVPTRGVGGTEAFF.

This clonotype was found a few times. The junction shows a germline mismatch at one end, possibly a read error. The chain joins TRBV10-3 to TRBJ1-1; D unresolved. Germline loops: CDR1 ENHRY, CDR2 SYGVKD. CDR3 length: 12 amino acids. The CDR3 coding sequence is TGTGCCAGCAGTTACGGCGGCCCTGAAGCTTTCTTT. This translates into CASSYGGPEAFF.

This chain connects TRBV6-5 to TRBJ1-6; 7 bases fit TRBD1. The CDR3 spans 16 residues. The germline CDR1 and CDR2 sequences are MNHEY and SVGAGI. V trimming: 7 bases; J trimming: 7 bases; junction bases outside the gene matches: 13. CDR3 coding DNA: TGTGCCAGCATTAGAGAAACAGGGGATGTGAATTCACCCCTCCACTTT. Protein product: CASIRETGDVNSPLHF.

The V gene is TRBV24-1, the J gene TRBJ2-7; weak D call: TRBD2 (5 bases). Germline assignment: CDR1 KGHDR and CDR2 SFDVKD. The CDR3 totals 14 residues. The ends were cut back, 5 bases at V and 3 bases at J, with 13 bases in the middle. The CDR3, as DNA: TGTGCCACCAGTGCATCTAGCTTGAGCTACGAGCAGTACTTC. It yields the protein CATSASSLSYEQYF.

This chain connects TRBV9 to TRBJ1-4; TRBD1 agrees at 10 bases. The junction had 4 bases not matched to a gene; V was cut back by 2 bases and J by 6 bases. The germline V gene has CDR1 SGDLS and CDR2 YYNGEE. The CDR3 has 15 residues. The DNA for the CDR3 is TGTGCCAGCAGCGTTAGCGGGACAGGGGATGAAAAACTGTTTTTT. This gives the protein CASSVSGTGDEKLFF.

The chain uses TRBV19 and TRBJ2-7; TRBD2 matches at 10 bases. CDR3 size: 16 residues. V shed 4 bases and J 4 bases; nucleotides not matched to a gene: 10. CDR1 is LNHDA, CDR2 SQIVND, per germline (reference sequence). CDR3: CASSTVSVSGRYEQYF. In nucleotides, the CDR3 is TGTGCCAGTAGTACAGTCTCAGTTAGCGGGAGGTACGAGCAGTACTTC.

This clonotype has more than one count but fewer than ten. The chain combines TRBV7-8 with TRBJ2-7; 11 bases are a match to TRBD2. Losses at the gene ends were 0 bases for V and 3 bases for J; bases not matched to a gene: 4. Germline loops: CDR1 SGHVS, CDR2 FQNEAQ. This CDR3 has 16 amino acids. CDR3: CASSLAGLAGGYEQYF. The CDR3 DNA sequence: TGTGCCAGCAGCTTAGCGGGGCTAGCGGGAGGCTACGAGCAGTACTTC. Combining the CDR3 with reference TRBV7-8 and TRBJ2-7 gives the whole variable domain GAGVSQSPRYKVAKRGQDVALRCDPISGHVSLFWYQQALGQGPEFLTYFQNEAQLDKSGLPSDRFFAERPEGSVSTLKIQRTQQEDSAVYLCASSLAGLAGGYEQYFGPGTRLTVT.

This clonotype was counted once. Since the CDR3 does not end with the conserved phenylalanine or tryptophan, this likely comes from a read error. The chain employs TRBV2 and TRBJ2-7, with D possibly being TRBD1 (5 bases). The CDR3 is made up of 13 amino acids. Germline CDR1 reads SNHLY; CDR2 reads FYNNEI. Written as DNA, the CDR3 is TGTGCCGGCAGTGAAGCTACAGGCCACGAGCAGTACCTC. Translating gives CAGSEATGHEQYL.

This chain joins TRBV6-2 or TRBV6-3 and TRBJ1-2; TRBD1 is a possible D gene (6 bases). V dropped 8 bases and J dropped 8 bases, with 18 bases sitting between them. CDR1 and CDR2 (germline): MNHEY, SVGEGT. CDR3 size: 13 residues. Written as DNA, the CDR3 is TGTGCCAGCCGTCCTTACAGGGCGCAGGGCTACACCTTC. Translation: CASRPYRAQGYTF.